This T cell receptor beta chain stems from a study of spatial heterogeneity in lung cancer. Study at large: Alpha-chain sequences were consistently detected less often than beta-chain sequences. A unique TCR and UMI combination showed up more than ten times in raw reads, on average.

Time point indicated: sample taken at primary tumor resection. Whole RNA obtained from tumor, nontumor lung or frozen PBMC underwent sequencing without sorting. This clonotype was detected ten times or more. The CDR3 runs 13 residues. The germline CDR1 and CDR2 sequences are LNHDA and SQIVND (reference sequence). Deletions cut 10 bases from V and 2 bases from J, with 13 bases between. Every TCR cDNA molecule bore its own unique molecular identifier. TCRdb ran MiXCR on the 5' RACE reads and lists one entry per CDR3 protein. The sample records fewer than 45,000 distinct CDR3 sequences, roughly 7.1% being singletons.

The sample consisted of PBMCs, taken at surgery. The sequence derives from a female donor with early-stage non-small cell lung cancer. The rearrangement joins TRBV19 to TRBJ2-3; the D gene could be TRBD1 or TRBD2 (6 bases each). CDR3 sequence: CATTGATTDTQYF. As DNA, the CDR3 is TGTGCCACAACGGGGGCAACCACAGATACGCAGTATTTT.